Here is one T cell receptor beta chain with its context. The antigen is not known. This specimen comes from a study of OX40 agonist ivuxolimab in advanced cancers. Study observations and caveats: Among the nonresponders, some also had low normalized T-cell clonal expansion.

Libraries were prepared by immunoSEQ multiplex PCR; TCRdb keeps only in-frame clonotypes and omits some of them. The profile shows around 30,000 clones, about 89% of them singletons. Germline CDR1 reads SGHTA; CDR2 reads FQGNSA. The CDR3 length is 18 residues. J was trimmed by 3 bases and V by 2 bases; bases with no gene match: 14. The chain couples TRBV7-2 to TRBJ2-3; 7 bases map to TRBD2. The sample was CD4+ or CD8+ T cells sorted from blood, taken in a trial of the OX40 agonist ivuxolimab. The sequence derives from an adult with an advanced solid tumor such as melanoma, head and neck, liver or kidney cancer. The CDR3 region has the DNA TGTGCCAGCAGCTTACTTGTCCACTCCCGACTAGCTACAGATACGCAGTATTTT. This encodes CASSLLVHSRLATDTQYF.